The T cell receptor (beta chain) under discussion was sequenced for a study of OX40 agonist ivuxolimab in advanced cancers. Across the whole study: Dosing consisted of intravenous ivuxolimab at 0.01 to 10 mg/kg every 2 weeks. Three patients, one with hepatocellular carcinoma and two with cutaneous melanoma, responded partially. Prior therapy, whether anti-PD-1, anti-PD-L1 or anti-CTLA-4, was allowed, and approximately 37% had some.

Findings and limits, study-wide: Not determined was the antigen specificity of the expanded peripheral T cells.

Germline V CDR1 and CDR2: MNHEY, SVGAGI. The V and J ends lost 4 bases and 4 bases, in that order; junction bases with no gene match: 6. CDR3 size: 16 residues. Profiling relied on immunoSEQ multiplex PCR, and the TCRdb table lists in-frame clones only, not all of them. The sample lists over 60,000 clones, roughly 83% seen once, with less than 2.5% in the top ten. In regard to this clone: The antigen is undetermined.

The genes are TRBV6-5 and TRBJ2-1, with 11 bases fitting TRBD2. The sequence came from an adult with an advanced solid tumor such as melanoma, head and neck, liver or kidney cancer. Sequenced material: CD4+ or CD8+ T cells sorted from blood, taken in a trial of the OX40 agonist ivuxolimab. The CDR3 region is CASSFSGGAFYNEQFF. As DNA, the CDR3 is TGTGCCAGCAGTTTTAGCGGGGGGGCTTTTTACAATGAGCAGTTCTTC.